This is a list of T cell receptor beta chains from one sample in a study of T cell responses to AZD1222 COVID-19 vaccine. TCRdb's copy holds only in-frame clones and misses some; the assay was immunoSEQ multiplex PCR. The sample shows 100,000 to 150,000 clones, over 75% of them seen only once. The sample here was peripheral blood, taken on day 0 of AZD1222 vaccination. These receptor sequences come from an adult in good health. The CDR3 runs from the conserved cysteine through the conserved F or W. D genes are given only for firm matches. Clone sizes are given selectively: once, few, many, or a class where the clone is expanded.

j_call: TRBJ1-2; v_call: TRBV24-1; clone_size: -; d_call: -; cdr3_aa: CATSTGDYGYTF; cdr3_nt: TGTGCCACCAGTACCGGGGACTATGGCTACACCTTC
j_call: TRBJ2-1; v_call: TRBV6-2/TRBV6-3; clone_size: -; d_call: TRBD1; cdr3_aa: CASSTPGQYNEQFF; cdr3_nt: TGTGCCAGCAGTACTCCGGGACAGTACAATGAGCAGTTCTTC
j_call: TRBJ1-1; v_call: TRBV29-1; clone_size: once; d_call: -; cdr3_aa: CSVVAGYTEAFF; cdr3_nt: TGCAGCGTTGTAGCAGGGTACACTGAAGCTTTCTTT
j_call: TRBJ2-3; v_call: TRBV5-1; clone_size: -; d_call: -; cdr3_aa: CASSPDGAYTDTQYF; cdr3_nt: TGCGCCAGCAGCCCCGACGGAGCCTACACAGATACGCAGTATTTT
j_call: TRBJ1-6; v_call: TRBV10-1; clone_size: -; d_call: -; cdr3_aa: CASPTGEDSLHF; cdr3_nt: TGCGCCAGCCCGACGGGGGAAGATTCCCTCCACTTT
j_call: TRBJ1-1; v_call: TRBV28; clone_size: -; d_call: -; cdr3_aa: CASRGGATEAFF; cdr3_nt: TGTGCCAGCAGGGGAGGAGCCACTGAAGCTTTCTTT
j_call: TRBJ2-3; v_call: TRBV2; clone_size: -; d_call: TRBD2; cdr3_aa: CASNRLAGTDTQYF; cdr3_nt: TGTGCCAGCAATAGACTAGCGGGCACAGATACGCAGTATTTT
j_call: TRBJ2-1; v_call: TRBV6-6; clone_size: -; d_call: -; cdr3_aa: CASSYRVNYNEQFF; cdr3_nt: TGTGCCAGCAGTTACCGAGTAAATTACAATGAGCAGTTCTTC
j_call: TRBJ2-5; v_call: TRBV7-9; clone_size: -; d_call: -; cdr3_aa: CASSPRGETQYF; cdr3_nt: TGTGCCAGCAGCCCCCGGGGGGAGACCCAGTACTTC
j_call: TRBJ1-2; v_call: TRBV19; clone_size: -; d_call: -; cdr3_aa: CASSLGTEVSGYTF; cdr3_nt: TGTGCCAGTAGTCTGGGTACGGAGGTCTCTGGCTACACCTTC
j_call: TRBJ2-2; v_call: TRBV6-5; clone_size: few; d_call: -; cdr3_aa: CARGGTNTGELFF; cdr3_nt: TGTGCCAGGGGGGGAACGAACACCGGGGAGCTGTTTTTT
j_call: TRBJ2-1; v_call: TRBV7-9; clone_size: once; d_call: -; cdr3_aa: CASSPALGSYNEQFF; cdr3_nt: TGTGCCAGCAGCCCAGCCCTAGGCTCCTACAATGAGCAGTTCTTC
j_call: TRBJ2-7; v_call: TRBV9; clone_size: -; d_call: -; cdr3_aa: CASSSGAAGSYEQYF; cdr3_nt: TGTGCCAGCAGCAGCGGTGCGGCAGGGAGCTACGAGCAGTACTTC
j_call: TRBJ1-2; v_call: TRBV7-9; clone_size: -; d_call: -; cdr3_aa: CASRLEGGVGYTF; cdr3_nt: TGTGCCAGCAGACTAGAAGGGGGAGTGGGCTACACCTTC
j_call: TRBJ1-1; v_call: TRBV5-1; clone_size: -; d_call: TRBD1; cdr3_aa: CASSLPKGQGASEAFF; cdr3_nt: TGCGCCAGCAGCTTGCCGAAAGGACAGGGGGCTTCTGAAGCTTTCTTT
j_call: TRBJ1-1; v_call: TRBV28; clone_size: few; d_call: TRBD1; cdr3_aa: CASTGQGQGTEAFF; cdr3_nt: TGTGCCAGCACGGGACAGGGTCAGGGGACTGAAGCTTTCTTT
j_call: TRBJ1-1; v_call: TRBV9; clone_size: -; d_call: -; cdr3_aa: CASSVGQLNTEAFF; cdr3_nt: TGTGCCAGCAGCGTAGGTCAGTTGAACACTGAAGCTTTCTTT
j_call: TRBJ2-5; v_call: TRBV14; clone_size: -; d_call: TRBD1; cdr3_aa: CASSQVGRGETQYF; cdr3_nt: TGTGCCAGCAGCCAAGTTGGCAGGGGGGAGACCCAGTACTTC
j_call: TRBJ1-5; v_call: TRBV5-8; clone_size: -; d_call: -; cdr3_aa: CASSLGQGSNQPQHF; cdr3_nt: TGTGCCAGCAGCTTGGGGCAGGGGAGCAATCAGCCCCAGCATTTT
j_call: TRBJ2-3; v_call: TRBV30; clone_size: once; d_call: -; cdr3_aa: CAWSLRPVRTQYF; cdr3_nt: TGTGCCTGGAGTCTCCGACCCGTTCGGACGCAGTATTTT
j_call: TRBJ1-2; v_call: TRBV7-8; clone_size: -; d_call: TRBD1; cdr3_aa: CASSLGKPGQPRYGYTF; cdr3_nt: TGTGCCAGCAGCTTAGGAAAGCCGGGACAGCCACGCTATGGCTACACCTTC
j_call: TRBJ2-2; v_call: TRBV6-5; clone_size: once; d_call: -; cdr3_aa: CAADSLESHSGELFF; cdr3_nt: TGTGCAGCCGACAGCCTAGAATCTCACTCCGGGGAGCTGTTTTTT
j_call: TRBJ2-7; v_call: TRBV30; clone_size: -; d_call: -; cdr3_aa: CAWSLRYEQYF; cdr3_nt: TGTGCCTGGAGCCTTCGGTACGAGCAGTACTTC
j_call: TRBJ1-1; v_call: TRBV27; clone_size: -; d_call: -; cdr3_aa: CARRGDTEAFF; cdr3_nt: TGTGCCAGACGGGGGGACACTGAAGCTTTCTTT
j_call: TRBJ1-2; v_call: TRBV7-2; clone_size: -; d_call: TRBD1; cdr3_aa: CASSLGQGPYGYTF; cdr3_nt: TGTGCCAGCAGCTTGGGACAGGGCCCCTATGGCTACACCTTC
j_call: TRBJ2-1; v_call: TRBV9; clone_size: -; d_call: -; cdr3_aa: CASSVGVYNEQFF; cdr3_nt: TGTGCCAGCAGCGTAGGTGTTTACAATGAGCAGTTCTTC
j_call: TRBJ2-7; v_call: TRBV4-1; clone_size: few; d_call: -; cdr3_aa: CASSQGGTGLFEQYF; cdr3_nt: TGCGCCAGCAGCCAGGGGGGGACAGGTCTTTTCGAGCAGTACTTC
j_call: TRBJ1-2; v_call: TRBV15; clone_size: once; d_call: TRBD1; cdr3_aa: CATSAPKGGGTGGKGYTF; cdr3_nt: TGTGCCACCAGCGCCCCGAAGGGGGGAGGGACAGGGGGCAAGGGCTACACCTTC
j_call: TRBJ2-7; v_call: TRBV19; clone_size: -; d_call: -; cdr3_aa: CASTPSSVYEQYF; cdr3_nt: TGTGCCAGTACACCGTCGTCGGTCTACGAGCAGTACTTC
j_call: TRBJ2-7; v_call: TRBV9; clone_size: -; d_call: -; cdr3_aa: CASSADTNYEQYF; cdr3_nt: TGTGCCAGCAGCGCGGACACCAACTACGAGCAGTACTTC
j_call: TRBJ2-5; v_call: TRBV29-1; clone_size: -; d_call: -; cdr3_aa: CSVEGSRGSQETQYF; cdr3_nt: TGCAGCGTAGAGGGGAGCAGGGGTAGCCAAGAGACCCAGTACTTC
j_call: TRBJ2-5; v_call: TRBV3-1/TRBV3-2; clone_size: -; d_call: -; cdr3_aa: CASSQAGGGTGLETQYF; cdr3_nt: TGTGCCAGCAGCCAAGCTGGGGGTGGAACGGGGTTGGAGACCCAGTACTTC
j_call: TRBJ1-1; v_call: TRBV4-3; clone_size: -; d_call: -; cdr3_aa: CASSQVKGGTEAFF; cdr3_nt: TGCGCCAGCAGCCAAGTCAAGGGGGGCACTGAAGCTTTCTTT
j_call: TRBJ1-1; v_call: TRBV28; clone_size: -; d_call: TRBD1; cdr3_aa: CATLTTGVRRAFF; cdr3_nt: TGTGCCACCCTTACCACAGGGGTTAGAAGAGCTTTCTTT
j_call: TRBJ2-7; v_call: TRBV30; clone_size: -; d_call: -; cdr3_aa: CAWSKRPSYEQYF; cdr3_nt: TGTGCCTGGAGTAAAAGACCCTCCTACGAGCAGTACTTC
j_call: TRBJ1-2; v_call: TRBV28; clone_size: -; d_call: -; cdr3_aa: CASSLYQLAGYTF; cdr3_nt: TGTGCCAGCAGTTTATACCAATTAGCTGGCTACACCTTC
j_call: TRBJ2-2; v_call: TRBV4-1; clone_size: -; d_call: -; cdr3_aa: CASSRRDLNTGELFF; cdr3_nt: TGCGCCAGCAGCCGCCGGGACCTAAACACCGGGGAGCTGTTTTTT
j_call: TRBJ2-5; v_call: TRBV5-6; clone_size: -; d_call: -; cdr3_aa: CASSLTVGTSYQETQYF; cdr3_nt: TGTGCCAGCAGCTTAACGGTGGGGACCAGTTACCAAGAGACCCAGTACTTC
j_call: TRBJ2-5; v_call: TRBV7-2; clone_size: -; d_call: -; cdr3_aa: CASSLAAGGQETQYF; cdr3_nt: TGTGCCAGCAGCTTAGCGGCAGGGGGGCAAGAGACCCAGTACTTC
j_call: TRBJ1-4; v_call: TRBV4-3; clone_size: few; d_call: -; cdr3_aa: CASSQVGSGGEKLFF; cdr3_nt: TGCGCCAGCAGCCAAGTTGGGAGCGGCGGTGAAAAACTGTTTTTT
j_call: TRBJ2-7; v_call: TRBV7-9; clone_size: -; d_call: -; cdr3_aa: CASSGRTYEQYF; cdr3_nt: TGTGCCAGCTCCGGCAGGACGTACGAGCAGTACTTC
j_call: TRBJ1-5; v_call: TRBV18; clone_size: -; d_call: -; cdr3_aa: CASSPLGRGQPQHF; cdr3_nt: TGTGCCAGCTCACCACTTGGGAGGGGCCAGCCCCAGCATTTT
j_call: TRBJ1-4; v_call: TRBV7-9; clone_size: -; d_call: -; cdr3_aa: CASSSWALEKLFF; cdr3_nt: TGTGCCAGCAGTTCGTGGGCGCTGGAAAAACTGTTTTTT